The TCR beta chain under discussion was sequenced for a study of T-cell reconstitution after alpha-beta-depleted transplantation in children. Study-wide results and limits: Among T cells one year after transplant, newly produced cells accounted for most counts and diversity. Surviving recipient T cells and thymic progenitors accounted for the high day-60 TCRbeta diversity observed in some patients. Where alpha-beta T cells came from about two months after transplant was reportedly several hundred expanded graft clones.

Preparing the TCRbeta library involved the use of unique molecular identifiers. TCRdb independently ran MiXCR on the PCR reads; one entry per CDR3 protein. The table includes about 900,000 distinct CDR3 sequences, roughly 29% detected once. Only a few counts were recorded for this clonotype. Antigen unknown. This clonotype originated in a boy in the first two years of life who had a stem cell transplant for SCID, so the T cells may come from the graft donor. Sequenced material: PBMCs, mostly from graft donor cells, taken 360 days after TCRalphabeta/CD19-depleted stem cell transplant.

The CDR3 DNA follows: TGCGCCAGCAGCCAAGAAATAGTAGACGAGCAGTACTTC. Protein product: CASSQEIVDEQYF. This rearrangement joins TRBV4-1 to TRBJ2-7; D uncertain. Germline CDR1 MGHRA, CDR2 YSYEKL. The ends were cut back, 0 bases at V and 5 bases at J, with 8 bases in the middle. CDR3 length: 13 residues.